The 12 T cell receptor beta chains in this list originate from one sample, sequenced in a study of STAT3 mutations in large granular lymphocyte leukemia. These receptors have no identified antigens. Study observations and caveats: Every T-LGLL patient had at least one immunodominant TCRbeta clonotype.

Some clones are missing from TCRdb's copy, which holds only in-frame ones; the method was immunoSEQ multiplex PCR. This table holds tens of thousands of clones, 60% to 85% found once. The source material was peripheral blood mononuclear cells. The receptors were gathered from a woman aged 50 to 65 with T-cell large granular lymphocyte leukemia. Some clones in this sample may be carry-over from other donors' samples.

This clone occurred a few times. The J gene is TRBJ1-2, the V gene TRBV29-1, with a possible D match to TRBD1 (6 bases). Between the trimmed V and J ends, which lost 4 bases and 6 bases, there was a span of 9 bases. CDR1 and CDR2 from the germline V gene are SQVTM and ANQGSEA. This CDR3 comprises 11 residues. This CDR3 is CSVVQGNGYTF. The CDR3 DNA is TGCAGCGTTGTACAGGGAAATGGCTACACCTTC.

The chain carries TRBV30 and TRBJ1-2; TRBD1 agrees at 8 bases. V lost 2 bases, J lost 9 bases, and 5 bases stayed unmatched. Germline values: CDR1 GTSNPN, CDR2 SVGIG (reference sequence). CDR3 length: 12 amino acids. CDR3 amino acids: CAWSPGQGSYTF. DNA of the CDR3: TGTGCCTGGAGTCCTGGACAGGGAAGCTACACCTTC.

The chain combines TRBV7-2 with TRBJ2-1; TRBD2 matches 11 bases. Looked up from germline, CDR1 is SGHTA and CDR2 is FQGNSA. The CDR3 has 15 amino acids. The ends lost 1 base at V and 8 bases at J; junction bases unmatched: 4. The DNA of the CDR3 is TGTGCCAGCAGCTTAGGACTAGCGGGACACGATGAGCAGTTCTTC. Translation: CASSLGLAGHDEQFF. Looking up the rest from reference TRBV7-2 and TRBJ2-1 gives the full variable domain: GAGVSQSPSNKVTEKGKDVELRCDPISGHTALYWYRQSLGQGLEFLIYFQGNSAPDKSGLPSDRFSAERTGGSVSTLTIQRTQQEDSAVYLCASSLGLAGHDEQFFGPGTRLTVL.

This rearrangement joins TRBV29-1 to TRBJ2-7, with 9 bases identical to TRBD2. Germline V gene lookup returns CDR1 SQVTM and CDR2 ANQGSEA. The V gene end was trimmed by 4 bases and the J gene end by 2 bases; junction bases not matched to a gene: 6. The CDR3 is made up of 14 amino acids. This chain's CDR3 is CSVVPASGAYEQYF. The CDR3 DNA follows: TGCAGCGTTGTACCGGCTAGCGGGGCCTACGAGCAGTACTTC.

V usage is TRBV5-4 and J usage is TRBJ2-7; TRBD1 matches 9 bases. Trimming at V came to 4 bases and at J to 5 bases, leaving 7 bases not matched to a gene. Germline V gene lookup returns CDR1 SGHNT and CDR2 YYREEE (reference sequence). The CDR3 spans 14 residues. Here the CDR3 DNA reads TGTGCCAGCAGCACGGACAGGGGAAAAAACGAGCAGTACTTC. Residues: CASSTDRGKNEQYF.

The CDR3 loop is CASSLEKGAGSTSGELFF. CDR3 sequence (DNA): TGCGCCAGCAGCTTGGAGAAAGGGGCAGGGTCGACCTCCGGGGAGCTGTTTTTT. The gene calls are TRBV5-1 and TRBJ2-2; possible D gene TRBD1, 5 bases. The CDR3 is made up of 18 amino acids. The V end was cut by 0 bases, the J end by 6 bases, with 21 bases between. CDR1 SGHRS and CDR2 YFSETQ come from the germline V gene.

The V and J genes are TRBV9 and TRBJ2-7; 9 bases agree with TRBD1. Germline trimming cut 0 bases from V and 7 bases from J; bases unmatched to any gene: 2. From germline, CDR1 is SGDLS and CDR2 YYNGEE. This CDR3 is 13 amino acids long. In nucleotides, the CDR3 is TGTGCCAGCAGCGTAGGTGGACAGGGGGAGCAGTACTTC. It codes for CASSVGGQGEQYF. Supplemented by reference TRBV9 and TRBJ2-7, the full variable domain reads DSGVTQTPKHLITATGQRVTLRCSPRSGDLSVYWYQQSLDQGLQFLIQYYNGEERAKGNILERFSAQQFPDLHSELNLSSLELGDSALYFCASSVGGQGEQYFGPGTRLTVT.

The rearrangement links TRBV10-3 to TRBJ1-2; weak D call: TRBD1 (6 bases). Germline loops: CDR1 ENHRY, CDR2 SYGVKD. CDR3 size: 14 residues. The germline V and J ends were trimmed by 10 bases and 3 bases, with 18 bases remaining between them. In DNA form, the CDR3 reads TGTGCCACCGCAACCCGGACAGAAGACTATGGCTACACCTTC. It specifies CATATRTEDYGYTF.

This rearrangement joins TRBV5-5 to TRBJ2-7; 10 bases fit TRBD1. This CDR3 spans 15 amino acids. Trimming cost V 4 bases and J 7 bases; bases outside gene matches: 11. Germline CDR1 and CDR2: SGHKS and YYEKEE (reference sequence). The CDR3 reads CASSVRDRGHLEQYF. The CDR3 bases are TGTGCCAGCAGCGTCCGGGACAGGGGACACCTGGAGCAGTACTTC.

The chain joins TRBV25-1 to TRBJ2-1; TRBD1 might be the D (6 bases). Germline-derived CDR1 and CDR2 are MGHDK and SYGVNS. The CDR3 has 13 residues. V dropped 0 bases and J dropped 10 bases, with 10 bases sitting between them. The chain's CDR3 is CASSEYGTREQFF. As DNA, the CDR3 is TGTGCCAGCAGTGAATACGGGACAAGAGAGCAGTTCTTC.

This chain uses TRBV28 with TRBJ1-5; D is undetermined. CDR1 is MDHEN and CDR2 is SYDVKM in the germline V gene. This CDR3 is 13 amino acids long. Trimming shortened V by 6 bases and J by 4 bases, and 10 bases separated the two germline ends. Here the CDR3 reads CASSRPYNQPQHF. For the CDR3, the DNA is TGTGCCAGCAGCCGTCCATATAATCAGCCCCAGCATTTT.

This clone was seen only once. The chain carries TRBV7-9 and TRBJ2-3; possibly TRBD2 for D (6 bases). This CDR3 has 14 residues. V was clipped by 5 bases and J by 0 bases, with 9 bases between them. Germline CDR1 and CDR2: SEHNR and FQNEAQ (reference sequence). Here the CDR3 reads CASSPSDSTDTQYF. The CDR3 DNA reads as TGTGCCAGCAGCCCTAGCGACAGCACAGATACGCAGTATTTT.